The clone carrying this T cell receptor (beta chain) is a singleton in its sample. The antigen remains unidentified. The entry originates in a study of PD-1 blockade in classical Hodgkin lymphoma. Study-wide results and caveats: Prior to therapy, complete responders displayed diversity much like that of newly diagnosed patients.

Measured with immunoSEQ multiplex PCR; TCRdb has only the in-frame clones, and not every one. The table records 25,000 to 35,000 clones, under 70% of them present only once. Relapse after autologous stem cell transplantation occurred in every patient, and brentuximab vedotin exposure varied. The CDR3 sequence is 16 residues long. The J segment lost 4 bases and the V segment lost 4 bases, leaving 10 bases of the junction unmatched. CDR1 is SEHNR and CDR2 is FQNEAQ in the germline V gene (reference sequence). V is TRBV7-9 and J is TRBJ2-5, with 9 bases that match TRBD1. This clonotype was obtained from a human donor with classical Hodgkin lymphoma. Material: peripheral blood mononuclear cells (PBMCs), obtained before the second cycle of nivolumab. The CDR3 bases are TGTGCCAGCAGCTCCGGGACAGGGTTGGTGGGAGAGACCCAGTACTTC. Translation: CASSSGTGLVGETQYF.